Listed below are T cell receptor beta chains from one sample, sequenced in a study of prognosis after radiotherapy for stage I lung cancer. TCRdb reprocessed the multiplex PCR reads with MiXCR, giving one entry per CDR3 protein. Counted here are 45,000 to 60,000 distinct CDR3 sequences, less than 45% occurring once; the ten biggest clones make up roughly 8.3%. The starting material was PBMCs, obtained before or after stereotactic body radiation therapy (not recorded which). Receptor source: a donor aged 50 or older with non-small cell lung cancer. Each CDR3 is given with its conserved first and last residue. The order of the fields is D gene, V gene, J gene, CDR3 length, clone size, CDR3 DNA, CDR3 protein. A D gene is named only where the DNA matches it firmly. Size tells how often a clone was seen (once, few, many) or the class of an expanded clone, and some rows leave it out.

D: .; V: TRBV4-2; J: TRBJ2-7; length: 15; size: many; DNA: TGTGCCAGCAGCCGCACAGGGCTTAGCTCCTACGAGCAGTACTTC; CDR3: CASSRTGLSSYEQYF
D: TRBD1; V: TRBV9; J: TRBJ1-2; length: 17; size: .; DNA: TGTGCCAGCAGCGTAGGGGGACAGGGGATTCACTTCTATGGCTACACCTTC; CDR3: CASSVGGQGIHFYGYTF
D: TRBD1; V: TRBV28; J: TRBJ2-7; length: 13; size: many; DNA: TGTGCCAGCAGGACGGGACAGGTTTACGAGCAGTACTTC; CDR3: CASRTGQVYEQYF
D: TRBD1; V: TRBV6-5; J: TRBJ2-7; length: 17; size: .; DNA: TGTGCCAGCAGTTACGCAGGGGGACAGGGGGCGCATCACGAGCAGTACTTC; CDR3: CASSYAGGQGAHHEQYF
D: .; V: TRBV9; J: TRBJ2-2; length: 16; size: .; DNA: TGTGCCAGCAGCGTAGCTACGTCGGTAGGGTCCGGGGAGCTGTTTTTT; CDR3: CASSVATSVGSGELFF
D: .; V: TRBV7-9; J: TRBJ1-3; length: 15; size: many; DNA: TGTGCCAGCAGCTTGTTAGGGGTAGGAGGAAACACCATATATTTT; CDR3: CASSLLGVGGNTIYF
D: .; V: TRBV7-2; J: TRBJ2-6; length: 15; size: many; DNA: TGTGCCAGCAGCTGGTCTAGCTCTGGGGCCAACGTCCTGACTTTC; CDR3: CASSWSSSGANVLTF
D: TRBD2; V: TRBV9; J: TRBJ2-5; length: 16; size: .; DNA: TGTGCCAGCAGCGTAGCGCTAGCGGGGGTGGGTGAGAACCAGTACTTC; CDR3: CASSVALAGVGENQYF
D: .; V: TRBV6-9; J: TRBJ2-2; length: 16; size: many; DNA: TGTGCCAGCAGTTACACCCCGGGAGCGAACACCGGGGAGCTGTTTTTT; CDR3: CASSYTPGANTGELFF
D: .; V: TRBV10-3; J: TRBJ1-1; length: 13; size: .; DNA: TGTGCCATCGCGGCAGCAAAGAACACTGAAGCTTTCTTT; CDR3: CAIAAAKNTEAFF
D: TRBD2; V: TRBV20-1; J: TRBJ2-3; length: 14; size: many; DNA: TGCAGTGCCGTGGTAGCGGGAGGCACAGATACGCAGTATTTT; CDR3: CSAVVAGGTDTQYF
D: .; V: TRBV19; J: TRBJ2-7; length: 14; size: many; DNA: TGTGCCAGTAGCATACTGGGGGGTTCCTACGAGCAGTACTTC; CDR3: CASSILGGSYEQYF
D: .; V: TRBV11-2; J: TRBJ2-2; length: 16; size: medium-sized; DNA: TGTGCCAGCAGCTTGAGGAGTGGAAGGGACACCGGGGAGCTGTTTTTT; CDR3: CASSLRSGRDTGELFF
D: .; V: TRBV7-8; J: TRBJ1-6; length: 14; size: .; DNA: TGTGCCAGCAGCTTGGCAGGGGACGGTTCACCCCTCCACTTT; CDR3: CASSLAGDGSPLHF
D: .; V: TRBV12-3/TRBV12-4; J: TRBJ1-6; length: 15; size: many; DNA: TGTGCCAGCAGTTTGAGACAGGCGAAAAATTCACCCCTCCACTTT; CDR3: CASSLRQAKNSPLHF
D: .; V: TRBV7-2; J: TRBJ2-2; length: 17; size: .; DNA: TGTGCCAGCAGCTCCTCCCCTAGCGCCCCCCGAGCCTTGGAGCTGTTTTTT; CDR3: CASSSSPSAPRALELFF
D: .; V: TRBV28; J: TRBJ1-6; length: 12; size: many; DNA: TGTGCCAGCAGCTCTTCCCAGGGACCCCTCCACTTT; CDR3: CASSSSQGPLHF
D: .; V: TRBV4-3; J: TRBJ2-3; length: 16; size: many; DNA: TGCGCCAGCAGCCAAGAGTGGGGGTTGGGTCGAGATACGCAGTATTTT; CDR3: CASSQEWGLGRDTQYF
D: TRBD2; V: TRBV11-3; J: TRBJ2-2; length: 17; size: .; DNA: TGTGCCAGCAGCTTAGGGGCTAGCGGGATGAACACCGGGGAGCTGTTTTTT; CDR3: CASSLGASGMNTGELFF
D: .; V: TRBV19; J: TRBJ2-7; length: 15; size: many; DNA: TGTGCCAGTAGATCCACACGATTCCGAAGGGGAGAGCAGTACTTC; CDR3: CASRSTRFRRGEQYF
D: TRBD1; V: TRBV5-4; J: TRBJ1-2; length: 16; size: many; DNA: TGTGCCAGCAGCTTGGCCTCAGGGGGCCAATTTTTAGGCTACACCTTC; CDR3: CASSLASGGQFLGYTF
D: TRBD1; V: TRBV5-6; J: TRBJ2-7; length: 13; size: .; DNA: TGTGCCAGCAGCCTCCGAACAGGGGCCGATCAGTACTTC; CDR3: CASSLRTGADQYF
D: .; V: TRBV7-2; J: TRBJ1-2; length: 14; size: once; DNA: TGTGCCAGCAGATTTCAGGGAGGTGATATGGTGGACACCTTC; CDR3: CASRFQGGDMVDTF
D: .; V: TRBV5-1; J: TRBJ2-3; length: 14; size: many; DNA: TGCGCCAGCAGCTTGGGCAGCGCCACAGATACGCAGTATTTT; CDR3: CASSLGSATDTQYF
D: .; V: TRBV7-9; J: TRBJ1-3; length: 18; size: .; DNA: TGTGCCAGCAGCTTAGGGACAGTGATTTCGAGCCGAGGAAACACCATATATTTT; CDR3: CASSLGTVISSRGNTIYF
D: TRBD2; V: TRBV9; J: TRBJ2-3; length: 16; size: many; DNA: TGTGCCAGCAGCGCTGTAGCGGGAGGCTATACAGATACGCAGTATTTT; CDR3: CASSAVAGGYTDTQYF
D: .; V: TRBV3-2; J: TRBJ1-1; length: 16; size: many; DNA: TGTGCCAGCAGCCAAGGGGACGGGGGATTGAACACTGAAGCTTTCTTT; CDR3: CASSQGDGGLNTEAFF
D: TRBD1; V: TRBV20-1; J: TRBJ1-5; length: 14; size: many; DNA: TGCAGTGCTTTGGGACAGGGGAATAATCAGCCCCAGCATTTT; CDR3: CSALGQGNNQPQHF
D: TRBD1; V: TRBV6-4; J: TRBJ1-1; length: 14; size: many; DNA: TGTGCCAGCAGTCCAGGGGGGGTGAACACTGAAGCTTTCTTT; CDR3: CASSPGGVNTEAFF
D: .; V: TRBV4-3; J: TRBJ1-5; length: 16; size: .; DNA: TGCGCCAGCAGCCCCGTCGGGGTTAAGAGCAATCAGCCCCAGCATTTT; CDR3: CASSPVGVKSNQPQHF
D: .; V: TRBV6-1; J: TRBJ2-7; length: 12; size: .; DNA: TGTGCCAGCAGTGAATCCGGCTACGAGCAGTACTTC; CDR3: CASSESGYEQYF
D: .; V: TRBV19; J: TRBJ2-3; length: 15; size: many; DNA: TGTGCCAGTAGTATGGGGATAACCGTAGCAGATACGCAGTATTTT; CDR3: CASSMGITVADTQYF
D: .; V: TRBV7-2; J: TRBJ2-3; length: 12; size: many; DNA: TGTGCCAGCAGCTTAACTCGGGATACGCAGTATTTT; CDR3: CASSLTRDTQYF
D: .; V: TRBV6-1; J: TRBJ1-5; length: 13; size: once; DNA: TGTGCCAGCGACAGTGACTTCAATCAGCCCCAGCATTTT; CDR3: CASDSDFNQPQHF
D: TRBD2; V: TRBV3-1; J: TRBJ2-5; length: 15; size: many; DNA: TGTGCCAGCCTAATCCTTCTAGCGGGAGTTCAGACCCAGTACTTC; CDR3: CASLILLAGVQTQYF
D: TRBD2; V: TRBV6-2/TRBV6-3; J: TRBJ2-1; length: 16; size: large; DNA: TGTGCCAGCAGTTGGGGACTAGCGGGAGTTCGTAGTGAGCAGTTCTTC; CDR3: CASSWGLAGVRSEQFF
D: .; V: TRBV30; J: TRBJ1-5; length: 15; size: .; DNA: TGTGCCTGGAGAATTCCAGGGAGGATCAATCAGCCCCAGCATTTT; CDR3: CAWRIPGRINQPQHF
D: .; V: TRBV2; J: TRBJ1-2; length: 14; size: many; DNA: TGTGCCAGCAGTGAGAGACAGGCGCGCTATGGCTACACCTTC; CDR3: CASSERQARYGYTF
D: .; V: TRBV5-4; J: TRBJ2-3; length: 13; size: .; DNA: TGTGCCAGCAGCTTGGGCGTCGAAGATACGCAGTATTTT; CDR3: CASSLGVEDTQYF
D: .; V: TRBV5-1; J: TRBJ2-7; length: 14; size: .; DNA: TGCGCCAGCATAGAGGGAGACAGGCCCTACGAGCAGTACTTC; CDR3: CASIEGDRPYEQYF
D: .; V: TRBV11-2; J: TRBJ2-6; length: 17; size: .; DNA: .; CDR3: CASSTTSVATGANVLTF
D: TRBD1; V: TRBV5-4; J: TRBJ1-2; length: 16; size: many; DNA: TGTGCCAGCAGCCCGGACCGAAACAGGGGTAACTATGGCTACACCTTC; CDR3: CASSPDRNRGNYGYTF
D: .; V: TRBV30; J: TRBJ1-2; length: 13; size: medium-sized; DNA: TGTGCCTGGGAGGGCGGTTATAACTATGGCTACACCTTC; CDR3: CAWEGGYNYGYTF
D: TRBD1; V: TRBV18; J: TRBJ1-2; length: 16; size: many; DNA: TGTGCCAGCTCACCACAGGGACAGGGGATCGGCTATGGCTACACCTTC; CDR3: CASSPQGQGIGYGYTF